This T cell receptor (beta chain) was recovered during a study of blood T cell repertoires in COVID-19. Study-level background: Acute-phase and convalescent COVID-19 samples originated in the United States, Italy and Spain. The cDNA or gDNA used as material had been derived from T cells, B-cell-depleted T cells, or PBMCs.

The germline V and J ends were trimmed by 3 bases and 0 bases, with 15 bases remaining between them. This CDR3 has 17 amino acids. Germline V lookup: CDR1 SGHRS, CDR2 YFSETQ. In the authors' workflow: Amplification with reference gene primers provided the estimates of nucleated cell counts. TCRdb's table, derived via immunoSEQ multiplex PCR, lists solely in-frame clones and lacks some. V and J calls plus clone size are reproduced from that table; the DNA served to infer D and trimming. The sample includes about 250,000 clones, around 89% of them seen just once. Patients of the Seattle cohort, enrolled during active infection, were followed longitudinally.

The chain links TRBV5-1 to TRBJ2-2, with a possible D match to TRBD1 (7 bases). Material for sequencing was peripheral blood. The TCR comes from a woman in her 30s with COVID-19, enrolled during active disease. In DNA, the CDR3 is TGCGCCAGCAGCTGGAGACAGGGAGGTACGAACACCGGGGAGCTGTTTTTT. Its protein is CASSWRQGGTNTGELFF.